This TCR beta chain stems from a study of CD8 T cells in Susac syndrome. Reverse transcription of about 0.45 to 1 ug RNA was performed with random hexamers. The amplification used immunoSEQ multiplex PCR on TCR beta CDR3; it spanned 54 Vbeta and 13 Jbeta. TCRdb used MiXCR to reprocess the immunoSEQ multiplex PCR reads, holding one entry per CDR3 protein. The data hold 200,000 or so distinct CDR3 sequences, with roughly 92% observed a single time. The multiple sclerosis controls were treatment-naive patients affected by stable or active relapsing-remitting disease. TEMRA cells were FACS-enriched and CD8+ and CD4+ T cells negatively isolated. Germline V gene sequence: CDR1 SGDLS, CDR2 YYNGEE. The CDR3 is 16 amino acids. The V and J ends lost 0 bases and 4 bases respectively, with 16 bases between them.

This receptor was taken from a human donor with multiple sclerosis. J is TRBJ1-2 and V is TRBV9, with D unresolved. The sequenced sample consisted of CD8+ T cells from PBMCs. In DNA, the CDR3 is TGTGCCAGCAGCGTAGGGAGTCAGGCGCCCACCTATGGCTACACCTTC. Its translation: CASSVGSQAPTYGYTF.